These T cell receptor beta chains were read from a single sample in a study of blood T cell repertoires in COVID-19. This table comes from immunoSEQ multiplex PCR, and its TCRdb copy is limited to in-frame clones, with some not included. The data hold about 150,000 clones, with 80% to 90% observed a single time. The sequencing input was peripheral blood. The origin of the receptors is a young man with COVID-19, enrolled during active disease. The conserved cysteine and the conserved F or W are not part of the CDR3 here. Fields, in order: J gene, V gene, D gene, CDR3 length, CDR3 protein. A D gene is named only where the DNA matches it firmly.

J gene: TRBJ2-5
V gene: TRBV5-6
D gene: -
CDR3 length: 13
CDR3 protein: ASSLGVADQETQY

J gene: TRBJ2-3
V gene: TRBV27
D gene: TRBD2
CDR3 length: 14
CDR3 protein: ASSDGVAGAADTQY

J gene: TRBJ1-4
V gene: TRBV5-1
D gene: -
CDR3 length: 13
CDR3 protein: ASSPTGQRHEKLL

J gene: TRBJ1-5
V gene: TRBV6-2/TRBV6-3
D gene: -
CDR3 length: 12
CDR3 protein: ASSYSGGNQPQH

J gene: TRBJ2-4
V gene: TRBV24-1
D gene: TRBD1
CDR3 length: 14
CDR3 protein: ATYTTGPKVKNIQY

J gene: TRBJ1-2
V gene: TRBV6-6
D gene: TRBD1
CDR3 length: 12
CDR3 protein: ASSYLGTGEGYT

J gene: TRBJ1-4
V gene: TRBV4-3
D gene: TRBD1
CDR3 length: 16
CDR3 protein: ASSQDGDRRGPNEKLF

J gene: TRBJ2-7
V gene: TRBV11-2
D gene: TRBD1
CDR3 length: 14
CDR3 protein: ASSQTSGTGGYEQY

J gene: TRBJ1-5
V gene: TRBV15
D gene: -
CDR3 length: 12
CDR3 protein: ATSRGLSNQPQH

J gene: TRBJ2-1
V gene: TRBV21-1
D gene: -
CDR3 length: 14
CDR3 protein: ASSKALRGSSNEQF

J gene: TRBJ1-2
V gene: TRBV5-4
D gene: TRBD1
CDR3 length: 12
CDR3 protein: ASSSDLQGGGYT

J gene: TRBJ2-2
V gene: TRBV28
D gene: TRBD2
CDR3 length: 17
CDR3 protein: ASSFRRGSGRQTLVELF

J gene: TRBJ2-7
V gene: TRBV28
D gene: -
CDR3 length: 12
CDR3 protein: ASSLSGISYEQY

J gene: TRBJ2-7
V gene: TRBV20-1
D gene: TRBD2
CDR3 length: 11
CDR3 protein: SASLAGAYEQY

J gene: TRBJ2-3
V gene: TRBV10-3
D gene: TRBD2
CDR3 length: 17
CDR3 protein: AISAPGVAGGLETDTQY

J gene: TRBJ2-1
V gene: TRBV4-2
D gene: -
CDR3 length: 14
CDR3 protein: ASSQVGGALYNEQF

J gene: TRBJ2-1
V gene: TRBV5-6
D gene: TRBD2
CDR3 length: 13
CDR3 protein: ASSLKGLAGGTQF

J gene: TRBJ2-5
V gene: TRBV11-2
D gene: TRBD1
CDR3 length: 13
CDR3 protein: ASSLGRGLGETQY

J gene: TRBJ1-4
V gene: TRBV30
D gene: TRBD1
CDR3 length: 13
CDR3 protein: AWTLGDRGNEKLF

J gene: TRBJ1-6
V gene: TRBV10-2
D gene: -
CDR3 length: 10
CDR3 protein: ASSESISPLH

J gene: TRBJ2-7
V gene: TRBV5-8
D gene: -
CDR3 length: 9
CDR3 protein: ASSLELVQY

J gene: TRBJ2-2
V gene: TRBV24-1
D gene: -
CDR3 length: 16
CDR3 protein: ATSDPSRQFANTGELF

J gene: TRBJ2-7
V gene: TRBV6-5
D gene: TRBD1
CDR3 length: 13
CDR3 protein: ASSYGGQGASEQY

J gene: TRBJ1-3
V gene: TRBV9
D gene: -
CDR3 length: 11
CDR3 protein: ASSAMEGNTIY

J gene: TRBJ2-1
V gene: TRBV5-6
D gene: TRBD1
CDR3 length: 14
CDR3 protein: ASSSMTGATYNEQF

J gene: TRBJ2-3
V gene: TRBV28
D gene: TRBD2
CDR3 length: 15
CDR3 protein: ASSPVLAGVSTDTQY

J gene: TRBJ1-2
V gene: TRBV28
D gene: TRBD1
CDR3 length: 11
CDR3 protein: ASRSGQVEGYT

J gene: TRBJ2-1
V gene: TRBV6-5
D gene: TRBD2
CDR3 length: 13
CDR3 protein: ASSLGVAGYNEQF

J gene: TRBJ2-3
V gene: TRBV6-4
D gene: TRBD2
CDR3 length: 13
CDR3 protein: ASSMTSGSTDTQY

J gene: TRBJ1-2
V gene: TRBV4-3
D gene: TRBD1
CDR3 length: 11
CDR3 protein: ASSQRGRGGYT

J gene: TRBJ2-2
V gene: TRBV11-3
D gene: -
CDR3 length: 13
CDR3 protein: ASSPTRENTGELF

J gene: TRBJ2-7
V gene: TRBV7-8
D gene: TRBD2
CDR3 length: 12
CDR3 protein: ASSLTSSHYEQY

J gene: TRBJ2-7
V gene: TRBV5-5
D gene: TRBD2
CDR3 length: 14
CDR3 protein: ASSLSPSGRDYEQY

J gene: TRBJ1-6
V gene: TRBV28
D gene: -
CDR3 length: 14
CDR3 protein: ASSPPDSPYNSPLH

J gene: TRBJ2-1
V gene: TRBV4-3
D gene: -
CDR3 length: 13
CDR3 protein: ASSQAPTTYNEQF

J gene: TRBJ1-2
V gene: TRBV7-9
D gene: -
CDR3 length: 13
CDR3 protein: ASSLNVRGHHGYT

J gene: TRBJ2-7
V gene: TRBV27
D gene: TRBD2
CDR3 length: 13
CDR3 protein: ASSLRSSGYYEQY

J gene: TRBJ2-1
V gene: TRBV29-1
D gene: TRBD2
CDR3 length: 13
CDR3 protein: SVEGLAGTYNEQF

J gene: TRBJ2-3
V gene: TRBV28
D gene: TRBD1
CDR3 length: 10
CDR3 protein: ASSRTGYTQY

J gene: TRBJ2-1
V gene: TRBV20-1
D gene: -
CDR3 length: 14
CDR3 protein: SASNFYTDSYNEQF

J gene: TRBJ2-1
V gene: TRBV19
D gene: -
CDR3 length: 13
CDR3 protein: ASSIRDSRANEQF

J gene: TRBJ2-5
V gene: TRBV19
D gene: TRBD2
CDR3 length: 14
CDR3 protein: ASSVGLAAPPGTQY

J gene: TRBJ1-3
V gene: TRBV2
D gene: -
CDR3 length: 10
CDR3 protein: ASSYSGNTIY

J gene: TRBJ1-3
V gene: TRBV6-5
D gene: -
CDR3 length: 13
CDR3 protein: ASRRGTAAGNTIY

J gene: TRBJ2-3
V gene: TRBV28
D gene: TRBD1
CDR3 length: 14
CDR3 protein: ASSPIGQGWTDTQY

J gene: TRBJ1-5
V gene: TRBV5-5
D gene: TRBD1
CDR3 length: 13
CDR3 protein: ASSRDRGANQPQH

J gene: TRBJ1-2
V gene: TRBV30
D gene: -
CDR3 length: 12
CDR3 protein: AWAGDTGNYGYT

J gene: TRBJ1-1
V gene: TRBV7-9
D gene: -
CDR3 length: 15
CDR3 protein: ASSPITLLLRHTEAF

J gene: TRBJ2-2
V gene: TRBV6-5
D gene: -
CDR3 length: 13
CDR3 protein: ATLEGEKLTGELF

J gene: TRBJ1-1
V gene: TRBV5-4
D gene: -
CDR3 length: 12
CDR3 protein: ASSLRGTNTEAF

J gene: TRBJ2-7
V gene: TRBV10-2
D gene: TRBD2
CDR3 length: 13
CDR3 protein: ASSESAGGPGEQY

J gene: TRBJ2-5
V gene: TRBV5-4
D gene: -
CDR3 length: 11
CDR3 protein: ASSFGQRETQY

J gene: TRBJ2-1
V gene: TRBV5-4
D gene: -
CDR3 length: 13
CDR3 protein: ASRDTKSSYNEQF